This TCR beta chain was profiled in a study of shared clonotypes between healthy human individuals. Study-level findings and limits: The study sampled only blood, and tissue repertoires likely differ.

Generated by immunoSEQ multiplex PCR, the TCRdb table keeps only in-frame clones and is missing some. Of 1,500,000 or so clones listed, roughly 96% are singletons. A note on this clone: Its antigen is still unknown.

Germline CDR1 is KGHSH and CDR2 is LQKENI. CDR3 size: 20 residues. V lost 0 bases and J 4 bases, leaving 25 bases between the germline ends. The receptor comes from a young man in good health. The chain recombines TRBV18 with TRBJ2-1, with D tentatively TRBD2 (6 bases). The material sequenced was naive CD4+ T cells sorted from blood. Subset specified: CD45RA+ positively selected. CDR3 DNA sequence: TGTGCCAGCTCACCACCTAGTGGGGGAGGACCCCCCGCCTTATACAATGAGCAGTTCTTC. Protein sequence: CASSPPSGGGPPALYNEQFF. Complete variable domain (other parts from reference TRBV18 and TRBJ2-1): NAGVMQNPRHLVRRRGQEARLRCSPMKGHSHVYWYRQLPEEGLKFMVYLQKENIIDESGMPKERFSAEFPKEGPSILRIQQVVRGDSAAYFCASSPPSGGGPPALYNEQFFGPGTRLTVL.